The subject of this entry is one T cell receptor (beta chain). This sample stems from a study of blood T cell repertoires in COVID-19. As for the study in general: Nucleic acid was either cDNA or gDNA, and it came from T cells, B-cell-depleted T cells, or PBMCs.

The protocol was immunoSEQ multiplex PCR, while the TCRdb copy is restricted to in-frame clones and leaves out a portion. The repertoire holds fewer than 150,000 clones, with around 87% as singletons. CDR1 is MNHEY and CDR2 is SMNVEV in the germline V gene (reference sequence). There are 14 residues in the CDR3. V trimming: 4 bases; J trimming: 6 bases; junction bases outside the gene matches: 3. The genes are TRBV27 and TRBJ1-2, with 12 nucleotides matching TRBD1. Sequences were obtained from peripheral blood. The TCR was taken from a human donor in a cohort sampled during active COVID-19. The CDR3 DNA sequence: TGTGCCAGCAGTTCCGGGACAGGGGGCAATGGCTACACCTTC. This gives the protein CASSSGTGGNGYTF.